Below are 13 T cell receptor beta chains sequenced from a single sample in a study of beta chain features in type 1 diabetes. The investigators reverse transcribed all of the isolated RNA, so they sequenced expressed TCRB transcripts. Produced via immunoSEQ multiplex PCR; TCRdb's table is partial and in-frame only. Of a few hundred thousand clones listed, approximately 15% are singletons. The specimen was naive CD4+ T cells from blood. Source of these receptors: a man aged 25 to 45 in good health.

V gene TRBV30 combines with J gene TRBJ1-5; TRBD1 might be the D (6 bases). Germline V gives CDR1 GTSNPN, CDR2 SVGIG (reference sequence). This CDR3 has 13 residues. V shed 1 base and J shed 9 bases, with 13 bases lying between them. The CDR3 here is CAWSGRGEGPQHF. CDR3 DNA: TGTGCCTGGAGTGGCAGGGGAGAAGGGCCCCAGCATTTT.

The CDR3 is CASSSPGSTDTQYF. In nucleotides, the CDR3 is TGTGCCAGCAGCTCCCCCGGTAGCACAGATACGCAGTATTTT. The rearrangement joins TRBV7-3 to TRBJ2-3; D remains unclear. V shed 4 bases and J shed 0 bases, with 8 bases lying between them. Germline CDR1 SGHTA, CDR2 FQGTGA. The CDR3 is 14 amino acids. The full variable domain, in which reference TRBV7-3 and TRBJ2-3 provide the parts outside the CDR3, is GAGVSQTPSNKVTEKGKYVELRCDPISGHTALYWYRQSLGQGPEFLIYFQGTGAADDSGLPNDRFFAVRPEGSVSTLKIQRTERGDSAVYLCASSSPGSTDTQYFGPGTRLTVL.

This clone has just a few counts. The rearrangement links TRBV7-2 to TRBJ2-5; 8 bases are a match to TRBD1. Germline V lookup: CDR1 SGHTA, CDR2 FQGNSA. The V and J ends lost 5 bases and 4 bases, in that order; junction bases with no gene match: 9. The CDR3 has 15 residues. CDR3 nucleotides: TGTGCCAGCAGCAAAGCAACAGGGGGTTTAGAGACCCAGTACTTC. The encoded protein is CASSKATGGLETQYF.

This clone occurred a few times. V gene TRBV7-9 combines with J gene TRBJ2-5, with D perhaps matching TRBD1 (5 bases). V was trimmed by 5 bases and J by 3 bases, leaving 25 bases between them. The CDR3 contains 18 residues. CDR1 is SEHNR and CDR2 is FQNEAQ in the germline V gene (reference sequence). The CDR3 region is CASSNIAGPVAPKETQYF. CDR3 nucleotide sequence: TGTGCCAGCAGCAACATCGCAGGGCCGGTGGCCCCTAAAGAGACCCAGTACTTC.

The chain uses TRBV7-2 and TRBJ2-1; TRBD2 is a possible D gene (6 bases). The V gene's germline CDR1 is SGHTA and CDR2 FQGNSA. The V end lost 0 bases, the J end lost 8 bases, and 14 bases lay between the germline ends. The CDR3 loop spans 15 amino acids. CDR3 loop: CASSLARESGHEQFF. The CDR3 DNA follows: TGTGCCAGCAGCTTAGCCCGGGAGTCTGGGCATGAGCAGTTCTTC.

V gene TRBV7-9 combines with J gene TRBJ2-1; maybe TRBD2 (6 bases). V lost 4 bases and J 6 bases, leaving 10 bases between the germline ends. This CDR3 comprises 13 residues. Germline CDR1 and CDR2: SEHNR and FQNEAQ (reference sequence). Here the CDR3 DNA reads TGTGCCAGCAGCTCAGGACTATCCAATGAGCAGTTCTTC. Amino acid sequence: CASSSGLSNEQFF.

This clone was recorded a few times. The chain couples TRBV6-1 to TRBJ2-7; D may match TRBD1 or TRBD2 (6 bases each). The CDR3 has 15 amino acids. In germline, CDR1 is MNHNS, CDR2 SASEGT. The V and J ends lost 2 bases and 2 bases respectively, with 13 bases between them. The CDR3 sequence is CASSERRDNPYEQYV. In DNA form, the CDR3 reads TGTGCCAGCAGTGAACGGCGGGACAACCCCTACGAGCAGTACGTC.

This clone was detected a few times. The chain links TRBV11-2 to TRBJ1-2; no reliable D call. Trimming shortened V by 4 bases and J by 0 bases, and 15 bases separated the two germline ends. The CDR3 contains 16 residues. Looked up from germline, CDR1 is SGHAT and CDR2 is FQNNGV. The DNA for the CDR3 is TGTGCCAGCAGCTCCTCTTACAGAGGAGCTAACTATGGCTACACCTTC. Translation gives CASSSSYRGANYGYTF.

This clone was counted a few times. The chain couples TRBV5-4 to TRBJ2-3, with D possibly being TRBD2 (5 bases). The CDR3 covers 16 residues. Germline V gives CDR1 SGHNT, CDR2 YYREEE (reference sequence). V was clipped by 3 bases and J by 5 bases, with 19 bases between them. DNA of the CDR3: TGTGCCAGCAGCTCCCAAAGCGGAGGTCGGGGAGATACGCAGTATTTT. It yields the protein CASSSQSGGRGDTQYF.

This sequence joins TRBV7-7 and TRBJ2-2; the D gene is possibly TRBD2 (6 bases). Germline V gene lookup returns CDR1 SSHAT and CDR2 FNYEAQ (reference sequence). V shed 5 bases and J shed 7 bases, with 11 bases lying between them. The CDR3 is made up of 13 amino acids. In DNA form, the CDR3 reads TGTGCCAGCAGCAGAGGACTATTCGGGGAGCTGTTTTTT. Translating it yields CASSRGLFGELFF.

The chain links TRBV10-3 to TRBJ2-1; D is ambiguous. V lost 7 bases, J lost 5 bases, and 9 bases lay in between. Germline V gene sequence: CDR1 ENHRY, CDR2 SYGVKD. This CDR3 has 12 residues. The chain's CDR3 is CAIKPSNNEQFF. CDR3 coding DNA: TGTGCCATCAAACCTAGTAACAATGAGCAGTTCTTC.

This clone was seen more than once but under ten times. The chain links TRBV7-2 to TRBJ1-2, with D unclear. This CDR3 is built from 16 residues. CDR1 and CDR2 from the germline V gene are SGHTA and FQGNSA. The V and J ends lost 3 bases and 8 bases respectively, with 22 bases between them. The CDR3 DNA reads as TGTGCCAGCAGCTTCGGAGGGAACCCCAGGTTTGGGGGCTACACCTTC. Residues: CASSFGGNPRFGGYTF.

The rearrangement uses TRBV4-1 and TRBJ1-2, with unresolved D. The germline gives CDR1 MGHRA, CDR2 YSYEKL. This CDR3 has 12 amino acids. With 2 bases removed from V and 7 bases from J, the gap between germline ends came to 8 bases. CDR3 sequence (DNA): TGCGCCAGCAGCCAACCAGTAAGTGGCTACACCTTC. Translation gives CASSQPVSGYTF.